The 18 T cell receptor beta chains presented below share a single source sample, sequenced in a study of glioma-infiltrating T cells after dendritic cell vaccination. The method was immunoSEQ multiplex PCR; TCRdb's version includes in-frame clones alone and lacks a portion of them. The repertoire consists of 93,000 or so clones, with roughly three quarters occurring once and the leading ten covering nearly 6%. The sample was blood, taken before dendritic cell vaccination. All receptors come from a human donor with glioblastoma.

The J gene is TRBJ1-1, the V gene TRBV4-1, with D possibly being TRBD1 (6 bases). Germline values: CDR1 MGHRA, CDR2 YSYEKL. The V end lost 4 bases, the J end lost 0 bases, and 9 bases lay between the germline ends. The CDR3 has 14 residues. The CDR3 sequence is CASSLRGMNTEAFF. The CDR3 nucleotides are TGCGCCAGCAGCCTCAGGGGTATGAACACTGAAGCTTTCTTT.

The CDR3 DNA is TGTGCCAGCAGTGAGCGGAAAAACAATGAGCAGTTCTTC. Its protein is CASSERKNNEQFF. The rearrangement links TRBV6-5 to TRBJ2-1; tentatively, D is TRBD2 (5 bases). This CDR3 is 13 amino acids long. V dropped 5 bases and J dropped 5 bases, with 10 bases sitting between them. Per the germline V gene, CDR1 is MNHEY and CDR2 is SVGAGI.

Only a few counts were recorded for this clone. This chain connects TRBV6-5 to TRBJ1-1; D remains unclear. CDR3 length: 15 residues. The ends were cut back, 7 bases at V and 4 bases at J, with 19 bases in the middle. CDR1 is MNHEY and CDR2 is SVGAGI in the germline V gene. As DNA, the CDR3 is TGTGCCAGCATGACTGGGTGGTCGCAATCCACTGAAGCTTTCTTT. This translates into CASMTGWSQSTEAFF.

This rearrangement joins TRBV2 to TRBJ1-2, with D perhaps TRBD1 (6 bases). V was cut by 3 bases and J by 5 bases, with 19 bases left in between. Germline CDR1 reads SNHLY; CDR2 reads FYNNEI. The CDR3 is made up of 16 amino acids. CDR3 DNA sequence: TGTGCCAGCAGTGACCGTGTGGGGGGGACAAGATATGGCTACACCTTC. It codes for CASSDRVGGTRYGYTF.

The V gene is TRBV18, the J gene TRBJ2-7, with 11 positions matching TRBD1. CDR1 and CDR2 from the germline V gene are KGHSH and LQKENI. This CDR3 has 15 amino acids. With 5 bases clipped from V and 4 bases from J, the junction kept 7 bases outside the gene matches. Here the CDR3 reads CASSSRDRGTYEQYF. The CDR3 coding sequence is TGTGCCAGCTCATCCCGGGACAGGGGGACATACGAGCAGTACTTC.

The rearrangement uses TRBV5-5 and TRBJ1-1; the D gene is possibly TRBD1 (6 bases). V was shortened by 2 bases and J by 1 base, with 6 bases between the two germline ends. There are 13 residues in the CDR3. Germline lookup yields CDR1 SGHKS and CDR2 YYEKEE (reference sequence). The CDR3 bases are TGTGCCAGCAGCTTAGGGGGGAACACTGAAGCTTTCTTT. Translated: CASSLGGNTEAFF. Looking up the rest from reference TRBV5-5 and TRBJ1-1 gives the full variable domain: DAGVTQSPTHLIKTRGQQVTLRCSPISGHKSVSWYQQVLGQGPQFIFQYYEKEERGRGNFPDRFSARQFPNYSSELNVNALLLGDSALYLCASSLGGNTEAFFGQGTRLTVV.

This chain links TRBV27 with TRBJ1-2; D call uncertain. This CDR3 region has 13 residues. The germline V and J ends were trimmed by 3 bases and 4 bases, with 9 bases remaining between them. Germline V gives CDR1 MNHEY, CDR2 SMNVEV (reference sequence). CDR3 DNA: TGTGCCAGCAGTTTTGAGGGTTTCTATGGCTACACCTTC. Protein sequence: CASSFEGFYGYTF.

The V and J genes are TRBV9 and TRBJ1-6, with 7 bases matching TRBD1. The germline CDR1 and CDR2 sequences are SGDLS and YYNGEE. After removal of 4 bases from V and 9 bases from J, the junction contained 10 bases not matched to a gene. The CDR3 sequence is 15 residues long. The CDR3 DNA is TGTGCCAGCAGCCGTACCGGACAGGATTTTTCACCCCTCCACTTT. Protein: CASSRTGQDFSPLHF. Full variable domain (rest looked up from reference TRBV9 and TRBJ1-6): DSGVTQTPKHLITATGQRVTLRCSPRSGDLSVYWYQQSLDQGLQFLIQYYNGEERAKGNILERFSAQQFPDLHSELNLSSLELGDSALYFCASSRTGQDFSPLHFGNGTRLTVT.

V usage is TRBV7-3 and J usage is TRBJ1-6; no clear D. The germline CDR1 and CDR2 sequences are SGHTA and FQGTGA. V lost 1 base to trimming and J lost 9 bases, with 7 bases between them. This CDR3 region has 13 residues. The CDR3 DNA follows: TGTGCCAGCAGCTTAAGAGGGTCTTCACCCCTCCACTTT. Translated, it gives CASSLRGSSPLHF. The full variable domain, its missing parts supplied by reference TRBV7-3 and TRBJ1-6, is GAGVSQTPSNKVTEKGKYVELRCDPISGHTALYWYRQSLGQGPEFLIYFQGTGAADDSGLPNDRFFAVRPEGSVSTLKIQRTERGDSAVYLCASSLRGSSPLHFGNGTRLTVT.

The V gene is TRBV5-1, the J gene TRBJ2-3; D gene ambiguous. Germline V gives CDR1 SGHRS, CDR2 YFSETQ. V lost 4 bases and J lost 2, with 17 bases in between. The CDR3 sequence is 16 residues long. CDR3 in amino acids: CASSPPREAYTDTQYF. The CDR3 DNA reads TGCGCCAGCAGCCCACCGCGAGAAGCATACACAGATACGCAGTATTTT. The complete variable domain, with remaining parts taken from reference TRBV5-1 and TRBJ2-3, reads KAGVTQTPRYLIKTRGQQVTLSCSPISGHRSVSWYQQTPGQGLQFLFEYFSETQRNKGNFPGRFSGRQFSNSRSEMNVSTLELGDSALYLCASSPPREAYTDTQYFGPGTRLTVL.

In its sample, this clone was seen a few times. The CDR3 protein is CASRSAGWETQYF. DNA for the CDR3: TGTGCCAGCAGGTCTGCAGGGTGGGAGACCCAGTACTTC. The chain is built from TRBV2 and TRBJ2-5, with D perhaps matching TRBD1 (5 bases). The CDR3 is made up of 13 amino acids. Per germline, CDR1 SNHLY and CDR2 FYNNEI. The germline V and J ends were trimmed by 6 bases and 5 bases, with 13 bases remaining between them. The variable domain in full, with the rest retrieved from reference TRBV2 and TRBJ2-5, is EPEVTQTPSHQVTQMGQEVILRCVPISNHLYFYWYRQILGQKVEFLVSFYNNEISEKSEIFDDQFSVERPDGSNFTLKIRSTKLEDSAMYFCASRSAGWETQYFGPGTRLLVL.

This chain links TRBV20-1 with TRBJ2-4; D gene uncertain. Germline CDR1 is DFQATT and CDR2 is SNEGSKA (reference sequence). V lost 3 bases and J lost 10, with 10 bases in between. The CDR3 is made up of 11 amino acids. The CDR3 nucleotides are TGCAGTGCTAGTATGGCAGCGATTCAGTACTTC. Translated: CSASMAAIQYF.

The chain is built from TRBV27 and TRBJ2-5, with TRBD2 matching 9 bases. CDR3 length: 17 residues. V lost 0 bases and J lost 5; bases outside the gene matches: 10. Germline V gene lookup returns CDR1 MNHEY and CDR2 SMNVEV (reference sequence). The CDR3 DNA sequence: TGTGCCAGCAGTTTATCAGGCGGGAGGGCCCAAATCGAGACCCAGTACTTC. Translation gives CASSLSGGRAQIETQYF.

This rearrangement joins TRBV2 to TRBJ2-7; possibly TRBD1 for D (6 bases). The CDR3 totals 14 residues. Trimming removed 7 bases at V and 3 bases at J, with 16 bases between. The V gene's germline CDR1 is SNHLY and CDR2 FYNNEI. CDR3 sequence: CASNRQAAVYEQYF. For the CDR3, the DNA is TGTGCCAGCAATAGACAGGCCGCCGTCTACGAGCAGTACTTC.

The chain's CDR3 is CASSLVGVGNTIYF. Here the CDR3 DNA reads TGTGCCAGCAGCTTAGTCGGGGTGGGCAACACCATATATTTT. This chain uses TRBV7-2 with TRBJ1-3, with D unclear. Trimming removed 1 base from V and 7 bases from J, with 11 bases in between. CDR3 length: 14 residues. Germline V CDR1 and CDR2: SGHTA, FQGNSA.

This clone came up once. DNA for the CDR3: TGCGCCAGCAGCTTGAGCGGCCACTACGAGCAGTACTTC. It is translated as CASSLSGHYEQYF. This sequence joins TRBV5-1 and TRBJ2-7; perhaps TRBD2 as D (5 bases). Germline V gene data show CDR1 as SGHRS and CDR2 as YFSETQ. The length of the CDR3 is 13 residues. Trimming removed 1 base at V and 3 bases at J, with 8 bases between.

This chain joins TRBV7-9 and TRBJ2-7; 7 bases align to TRBD1. The ends lost 5 bases at V and 2 bases at J; junction bases unmatched: 9. The CDR3 is 15 residues long. Germline V CDR1 and CDR2: SEHNR, FQNEAQ (reference sequence). The CDR3: CASSPLSTGTYEQYF. The CDR3 DNA reads TGTGCCAGCAGCCCCCTATCGACAGGGACCTACGAGCAGTACTTC.

The chain joins TRBV28 to TRBJ2-7; 11 nucleotides match TRBD2. V dropped 2 bases and J dropped 3; count of bases not matched to a gene: 3. The CDR3 sequence is 15 residues long. Germline-derived CDR1 and CDR2 are MDHEN and SYDVKM. The CDR3 nucleotides are TGTGCCAGCAGTTTACCTACTAGCGGGAGCTACGAGCAGTACTTC. Translated, it gives CASSLPTSGSYEQYF.